These 14 T cell receptor beta chains were all obtained from the same sample, sequenced in a study of shared clonotypes between healthy human individuals. Only CD45RO-negative cells positively selected for CCR7 counted as naive CD8 cells, so terminally differentiated effector memory CD45RA+ cells were excluded. Sequencing used immunoSEQ multiplex PCR; TCRdb keeps in-frame clones, though not all of them. The sample consists of about 2 million clones, about 95% of them appearing once. Sequencing used naive CD8+ T cells sorted from blood. The receptors derive from a man between 18 and 29 years old in good health.

The chain combines TRBV7-2 with TRBJ2-7, with D maybe TRBD1 (5 bases). Germline V CDR1 and CDR2: SGHTA, FQGNSA. V lost 11 bases and J 5 bases, leaving 13 bases between the germline ends. The CDR3 spans 11 residues. CDR3 DNA: TGTGCCGCCCGCAGGGTAAACGAGCAGTACTTC. It is translated as CAARRVNEQYF.

CDR3 DNA: TGTGCCAGCAGTGAACAGGGGGTAATTAGCAATCAGCCCCAGCATTTT. Amino acid sequence: CASSEQGVISNQPQHF. The rearrangement links TRBV6-1 to TRBJ1-5; TRBD1 matches at 7 bases. Looked up from germline, CDR1 is MNHNS and CDR2 is SASEGT. The V gene end was trimmed by 2 bases and the J gene end by 0 bases; junction bases not matched to a gene: 4. The CDR3 is made up of 16 amino acids.

This chain connects TRBV30 to TRBJ2-7; D unresolved. CDR3 length: 13 amino acids. Trimming stripped 5 bases from V and 1 base from J, with 12 bases between. Germline V lookup: CDR1 GTSNPN, CDR2 SVGIG (reference sequence). CDR3 protein: CAWELQSSYEQYF. For the CDR3, the DNA is TGTGCCTGGGAACTACAGTCTTCCTACGAGCAGTACTTC.

The V call is TRBV7-6, the J call TRBJ2-3; 16 bases align to TRBD2. This CDR3 comprises 21 residues. Germline V gene sequence: CDR1 SGHVS, CDR2 FNYEAQ. Losses at the gene ends were 0 bases for V and 4 bases for J; bases not matched to a gene: 13. The CDR3 DNA reads as TGTGCCAGCAGCTTAGCGGTGGGACTAGCGGGAGGGCCAATTAGCGCAGATACGCAGTATTTT. As protein: CASSLAVGLAGGPISADTQYF. Combining the CDR3 with reference TRBV7-6 and TRBJ2-3 gives the whole variable domain GAGVSQSPRYKVTKRGQDVALRCDPISGHVSLYWYRQALGQGPEFLTYFNYEAQQDKSGLPNDRFSAERPEGSISTLTIQRTEQRDSAMYRCASSLAVGLAGGPISADTQYFGPGTRLTVL.

The chain employs TRBV6-1 and TRBJ2-7; unclear D gene. V dropped 3 bases and J dropped 1 base, with 13 bases sitting between them. The CDR3 has 15 residues. Germline V CDR1 and CDR2: MNHNS, SASEGT. The CDR3 DNA sequence: TGTGCCAGCAGTGACTGGATAGGGCCGTCCTACGAGCAGTACTTC. This codes for CASSDWIGPSYEQYF.

The rearrangement uses TRBV28 and TRBJ2-7, with D unresolved. V lost 4 bases and J lost 0, with 13 bases in between. This CDR3 has 15 residues. CDR1 and CDR2 from the germline V gene are MDHEN and SYDVKM. The CDR3 reads CASSSYSDSSYEQYF. As DNA, the CDR3 is TGTGCCAGCAGTTCCTATTCGGATAGCTCCTACGAGCAGTACTTC.

The chain recombines TRBV5-4 with TRBJ2-5, with 7 bases lining up with TRBD2. Germline V gene sequence: CDR1 SGHNT, CDR2 YYREEE (reference sequence). V lost 4 bases, J lost 1 base, and 4 bases stayed unmatched. The CDR3 is 14 residues long. CDR3 bases: TGTGCCAGCAGCGGCGGGACTACCCAAGAGACCCAGTACTTC. Its protein product is CASSGGTTQETQYF.

The gene calls are TRBV7-9 and TRBJ2-5; TRBD1 or TRBD2 may be the D gene (5 bases each). There are 15 residues in the CDR3. The germline V gene has CDR1 SEHNR and CDR2 FQNEAQ (reference sequence). Deletions cut 1 base from V and 1 base from J, with 10 bases between. This CDR3 reads CASSLVQGVQETQYF. In nucleotides, the CDR3 is TGTGCCAGCAGCTTAGTCCAGGGAGTCCAAGAGACCCAGTACTTC.

J is TRBJ2-7 and V is TRBV10-2; TRBD2 matches 10 bases. CDR3 length equals 16 residues. V shed 10 bases and J 5 bases; nucleotides not matched to a gene: 17. Germline CDR1 WSHSY, CDR2 SAAADI. CDR3 nucleotides: TGCGCCACCAACCGAGGCGCTATAGCGGGAGGCAACGAGCAGTACTTC. This sequence encodes CATNRGAIAGGNEQYF.

This clone has only a few counts. The sample has other DNA sequences that encode this CDR3 too. The chain recombines TRBV19 with TRBJ2-7, with a tentative D call TRBD2 (6 bases). Per germline, CDR1 LNHDA and CDR2 SQIVND (reference sequence). The V end lost 5 bases, the J end lost 3 bases, and 11 bases lay between the germline ends. There are 13 residues in the CDR3. The CDR3 loop reads CASSPGLSYEQYF. The CDR3 nucleotides read TGTGCCAGTAGTCCGGGACTGAGCTACGAGCAGTACTTC.

Comment on this clone: Other nucleotide sequences in the sample specify the same CDR3. V usage is TRBV27 and J usage is TRBJ2-1; D remains ambiguous. The CDR3 sequence is 13 residues long. Germline V lookup: CDR1 MNHEY, CDR2 SMNVEV (reference sequence). V was clipped by 1 base and J by 3 bases, with 4 bases between them. The CDR3: CASSLYSYNEQFF. CDR3 sequence (DNA): TGTGCCAGCAGTTTATACAGCTACAATGAGCAGTTCTTC.

This clone was seen once. This sequence joins TRBV7-9 and TRBJ1-3; TRBD1 matches at 7 bases. The CDR3 is made up of 15 amino acids. V trimming: 5 bases; J trimming: 0 bases; junction bases outside the gene matches: 4. Germline loops: CDR1 SEHNR, CDR2 FQNEAQ (reference sequence). The CDR3 nucleotides read TGTGCCAGCAGCGTGACAGGGAGCTCTGGAAACACCATATATTTT. This sequence encodes CASSVTGSSGNTIYF.

The chain recombines TRBV7-6 with TRBJ1-1; D is uncertain. This CDR3 is 14 amino acids long. Deletions cut 3 bases from V and 4 bases from J, with 12 bases between. CDR1 is SGHVS, CDR2 FNYEAQ, per germline. The CDR3 spells CASSFEGPFTEAFF. CDR3 bases: TGTGCCAGCAGCTTTGAAGGACCGTTCACTGAAGCTTTCTTT.

The CDR3, as DNA: TGTGCCAGCAGCTTAGGGGACAATGAGCAGTTCTTC. Residues: CASSLGDNEQFF. The J gene is TRBJ2-1, the V gene TRBV13; D uncertain. The CDR3 has 12 amino acids. V lost 0 bases to trimming and J lost 5 bases, with 2 bases between them. CDR1 and CDR2 from the germline V gene are PRHDT and FYEKMQ (reference sequence). The full variable domain, completed using reference TRBV13 and TRBJ2-1, is AAGVIQSPRHLIKEKRETATLKCYPIPRHDTVYWYQQGPGQDPQFLISFYEKMQSDKGSIPDRFSAQQFSDYHSELNMSSLELGDSALYFCASSLGDNEQFFGPGTRLTVL.